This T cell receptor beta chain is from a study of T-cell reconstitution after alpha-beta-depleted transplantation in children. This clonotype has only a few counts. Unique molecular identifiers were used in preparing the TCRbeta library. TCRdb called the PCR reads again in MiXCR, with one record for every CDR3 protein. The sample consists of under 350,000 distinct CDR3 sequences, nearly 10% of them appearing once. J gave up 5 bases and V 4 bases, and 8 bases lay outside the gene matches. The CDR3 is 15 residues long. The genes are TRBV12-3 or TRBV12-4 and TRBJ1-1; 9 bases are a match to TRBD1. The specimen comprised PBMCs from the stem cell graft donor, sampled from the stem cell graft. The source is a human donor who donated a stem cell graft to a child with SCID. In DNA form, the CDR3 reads TGTGCCAGCAGTTCCATAGGGACAGGGTTAACTGAAGCTTTCTTT. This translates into CASSSIGTGLTEAFF.